The present TCR beta chain was sequenced within a study of vaccination effects on CD4 cells after COVID-19. Whole-study context: Participants completed two doses of the BNT162b2 or mRNA-1273 vaccine. Broader study findings: Marked clonal contraction was seen late after vaccination (in both infection- and vaccine-induced clones).

The protocol was immunoSEQ multiplex PCR, while the TCRdb copy is restricted to in-frame clones and leaves out a portion. The sample contains 35,000 to 55,000 clones, around three quarters of which appear only once. ViraFEST expansion of antigen-specific CD4+ T cells with viral peptide pools preceded sequencing. Isolation of CD4+ T cells took place after 10 days of culture. Neither prior SARS-CoV-2 infection nor positive nucleocapsid antibodies were present in the vaccine recipients. PBMC cultures contained about 2 million cells per well, around 9.7 IU/ml IL-2 and around 9.3 ug/ml peptides. A note on this clone: The antigen is unknown.

The CDR3 is made up of 12 amino acids. V was clipped by 1 base and J by 6 bases, with 6 bases between them. Germline V gene data show CDR1 as SGHTA and CDR2 as FQGNSA. This sequence joins TRBV7-2 and TRBJ2-5; D not certain. Sequencing used CD4+ T cells from PBMCs cultured with SARS-CoV-2 spike peptides, obtained before COVID-19 vaccination. The sequence was obtained from a human donor who received a COVID-19 vaccine. CDR3 in amino acids: CASSLGVQTQYF. The CDR3 DNA reads as TGTGCCAGCAGCTTAGGGGTTCAGACCCAGTACTTC.